This entry features one T cell receptor (beta chain) sequence. Original analysis: Estimated nucleated cell counts came from reference gene primer amplification. Sequencing used immunoSEQ multiplex PCR; TCRdb keeps in-frame clones, though not all of them. That table supplies the V and J calls and clone size; D and trimming were determined from the DNA. The sample yields roughly 100,000 clones, over 80% seen once. Germline loops: CDR1 SGDLS, CDR2 YYNGEE. After removal of 4 bases from V and 7 bases from J, the junction contained 11 bases not matched to a gene. The CDR3 totals 15 residues. The source of the sample is a study of blood T cell repertoires in COVID-19. Across the whole study: Samples taken during acute and convalescent COVID-19 were collected in the United States, Italy and Spain. T cells, B-cell-depleted T cells, or PBMCs supplied cDNA or gDNA.

The sample was peripheral blood. The chain uses TRBV9 and TRBJ2-3; 8 positions match TRBD2. The receptor was isolated from a middle-aged man with acute or convalescent COVID-19. The CDR3 nucleotides are TGTGCCAGCAGCCCTACGGGGGGGGGCATCCATACGCAGTATTTT. It codes for CASSPTGGGIHTQYF.